This T cell receptor (beta chain) originates from a study of blood T cell repertoires in COVID-19. Whole-study context: The study drew acute and convalescent COVID-19 samples from the United States, Italy and Spain. Nucleic acid was either cDNA or gDNA, and it came from T cells, B-cell-depleted T cells, or PBMCs.

Original processing notes: Estimates of nucleated cell counts were drawn from the amplification of reference gene primers. Repertoires were generated with immunoSEQ multiplex PCR, while TCRdb's copy carries only in-frame clones and drops some. For V, J and clone size, that table is used; D and trimming come from the DNA. The data hold about 120,000 clones, with approximately 81% observed a single time. The CDR3 spans 16 residues. Germline loops: CDR1 LGHDT, CDR2 YNNKEL (reference sequence). Trimming pared 4 bases from V and 2 bases from J, leaving 14 bases between. The material sequenced was peripheral blood. The chain uses TRBV3-1 (or the pseudogene TRBV3-2) and TRBJ2-2; D is perhaps TRBD2 (6 bases). This receptor was taken from a man between 40 and 49 years old with active or convalescent COVID-19. CDR3 amino acids: CASSPYRDFNTGELFF. CDR3 bases: TGTGCCAGCAGCCCTTACCGGGACTTCAACACCGGGGAGCTGTTTTTT.